What follows is one T cell receptor beta chain and its context. These data are taken from a study of blood T cell repertoires in COVID-19. In the study overall: Samples representing acute and convalescent COVID-19 were sourced from the United States, Italy and Spain.

Repertoires were generated with immunoSEQ multiplex PCR, while TCRdb's copy carries only in-frame clones and drops some. This table holds 110,000 to 150,000 clones, around 84% found once. CDR3 length equals 16 residues. The germline V and J ends were trimmed by 2 bases and 2 bases, with 16 bases remaining between them. The germline V gene encodes CDR1 GTSNPN and CDR2 SVGIG (reference sequence). This sequence was found in an older woman with acute or convalescent COVID-19. The chain joins TRBV30 to TRBJ1-5; D is unclear. Sequenced: peripheral blood. In nucleotides, the CDR3 is TGTGCCTGGAGTTTCGGGGTTCTGCCGGGCAATCAGCCCCAGCATTTT. Protein sequence: CAWSFGVLPGNQPQHF.